This TCR beta chain was observed in a study of tumor-infiltrating lymphocytes in primary liver carcinoma. Co-extraction of both nucleic acids (RNA and DNA) used about 17-33 mg of unsorted bulk tissue. Every patient had chronic HBV infection and was treatment-naive. With roughly 540 ng total RNA as template and a constant-region primer, TCR beta cDNA was made. Three nested multiplex PCR rounds of slightly modified ARM-PCR generated TCR beta libraries. In the first two PCR rounds, TRBV1-TRBV30 forward primers were paired with a C-beta reverse primer, and each round lasted around 10 cycles. Each CDR3 protein gets one entry after TCRdb re-called the multiplex PCR reads with MiXCR. The sample has 100,000 or so distinct CDR3 sequences; around 63% are singletons. The CDR3 has 13 amino acids. Germline assignment: CDR1 SGHAT and CDR2 FQNNGV. Comment on this clonotype: Sequence at one end of the junction differs from germline and may be a read error.

The sequence was collected from a woman aged 55-70 years with primary liver carcinoma and hepatitis B virus infection. The genes are TRBV11-2 and TRBJ2-2, with TRBD2 as a possible D gene (5 bases). The specimen sequenced was liver tumor tissue from sampling region 5. The subset is: tumor region T5, tumor centre. CDR3 in DNA: TGTACCAGCAGCTTATGGGAGACCGGGGAGCTGTTTTTT. Amino acid sequence: CTSSLWETGELFF.